This paragraph covers one T cell receptor beta chain sequence. In this sample, this clone turned up a few times. This clone's antigen is unknown. Base qualities were left out, and no much larger clone turns up one base away. The sample's time point label, decoded: 24 weeks on oral tofacitinib. The sample's treatment or condition label, in plain terms: oral pan-JAK inhibitor, 5-10 mg twice daily. From alopecia areata patients, peripheral blood was collected along with lesional scalp punch biopsies. PBMCs were separated by density centrifugation and stained for CD3, CD4 and CD8, after which CD4+ and CD8+ T cells were sorted on a FACSAria. Library prep was done by the immunoSEQ multiplex PCR assay. For TCR sequencing, RNA was extracted from every sample and reverse transcribed into cDNA to serve as template. First-strand cDNA was synthesized using SuperScript III with a 2:1 mix of oligo-dT and random hexamers. A synthetic immune receptor repertoire was used to gauge amplification bias, and whatever bias remained was removed computationally. Turning to the authors' computational methods: Raw reads were preprocessed to remove errors, and CDR3 was defined according to IMGT conventions as the region from the conserved cysteine to phenylalanine. Clonality was computed by normalizing Shannon entropy by log2 of the number of productive unique TCRs and subtracting the result from 1. Whether each scalp clone was CD4 or CD8 was inferred by checking scalp TCRbeta sequences against the CD4 and CD8 repertoires from sorted blood. Not all clones reach the TCRdb copy of this immuneACCESS table, which keeps in-frame sequences only. Checked studies attribute under half of the gap to unresolved V genes and leave the rest unexplained. V and J calls and clone size are given by that table; D and trimming were obtained from the DNA. The sample table shows about 200,000 clones, and nearly 60% are seen once. The ten biggest clones cover 5.5% of the sample.

From the cysteine through the phenylalanine, the CDR3 covers 17 amino acids. The CDR3 DNA has 51 bases and is translated from base 1. CDR1 MGHRA and CDR2 YSYEKL were looked up in the germline V gene. V drops 0 bases and J drops 4 bases, leaving 17 bases in between. This sample is drawn from a study of CD8+ T cells in alopecia areata (dated by TCRdb to 2016 to 2018). At the level of the whole study: Treated patients were enrolled in an open-label pilot trial of oral tofacitinib at 5 to 10 mg twice daily for moderate-to-severe alopecia areata. Patients stayed on tofacitinib for 6 to 18 months and then had 6 months of follow-up off drug so that delayed response and recurrence could be assessed. Disease severity in treated patients was measured with the SALT score, which quantifies the percentage of affected scalp surface area. To study T cell clonal expansion in alopecia areata, the researchers applied high-throughput TCRbeta sequencing to both the C3H/HeJ mouse model and human patients. Human TCRbeta sequencing covered scalp tissue and sorted CD4+ and CD8+ peripheral blood T cells from patchy and totalis/universalis alopecia areata patients and healthy controls. Tofacitinib-treated patients had biopsies at baseline and at 4 and 24 weeks of treatment, with a later scalp biopsy in several patients. Scalp clonality was compared across normal scalp (n=4), patchy alopecia areata scalp (n=8), and alopecia totalis/universalis scalp (n=8). RNA was extracted with the PAXgene miRNA kit for fixed scalp, the miRNeasy kit for PBMCs, and the RNeasy kit for mouse skin. immunoSEQ multiplex PCR using 35 Vbeta forward primers and 13 Jbeta reverse primers was used to amplify TCRbeta CDR3 regions. The investigation overall reported the following: Many expanded lesional clones were found to persist in scalp and blood during tofacitinib treatment, and relapse after treatment cessation may be partly explained by this persistence. Higher clonality and more expanded CD8+ clones were observed in lesional scalp than in normal scalp, particularly in alopecia totalis/universalis, a finding suggestive of antigenic drive. Tofacitinib significantly lowered scalp clonality and the number of expanded CD8+ clones among the top 100 scalp clones. Scalp TCR repertoire analysis is complicated because resident alphabeta T cells in normal human skin are also sequenced, whereas mouse skin is dominated by gammadelta T cells. Shared TCR sequences between patients were less evident than in mice, which may be partly attributable to HLA diversity in the patient population. Because the treated cohort was small and had just a single nonresponder, larger studies are needed to establish links between baseline CD8+ expansion and response.

The receptor comes from a human donor with alopecia areata. The source material was CD4+ T cells sorted from blood, sampled at week 24, from a patient treated with tofacitinib. In this chain, TRBV4-1 is recombined with TRBJ2-3; the D region possibly corresponds to TRBD2 (5 bases align). The CDR3 protein: CASSQDFTRGRPDTQYF. The nucleotide sequence reads TGCGCCAGCAGCCAAGATTTCACTCGGGGAAGGCCAGATACGCAGTATTTT.